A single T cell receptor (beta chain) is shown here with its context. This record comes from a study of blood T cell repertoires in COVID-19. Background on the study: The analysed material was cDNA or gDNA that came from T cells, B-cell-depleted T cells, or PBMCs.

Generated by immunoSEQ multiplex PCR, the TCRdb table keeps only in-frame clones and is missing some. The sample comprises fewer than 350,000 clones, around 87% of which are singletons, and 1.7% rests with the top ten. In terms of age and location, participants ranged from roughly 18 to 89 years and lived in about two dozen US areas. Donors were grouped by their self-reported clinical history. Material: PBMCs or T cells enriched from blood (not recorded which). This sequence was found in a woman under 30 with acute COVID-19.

This CDR3 is CASRSQTASYEQYF. The CDR3 bases are TGTGCCAGCAGGAGTCAGACAGCCAGCTACGAGCAGTACTTC. The chain uses TRBV28 and TRBJ2-7, with D tentatively TRBD1 (5 bases). CDR1 MDHEN and CDR2 SYDVKM come from the germline V gene. Trimming took off 6 bases at V and 3 bases at J, with 15 bases between the two ends. The CDR3 consists of 14 residues.